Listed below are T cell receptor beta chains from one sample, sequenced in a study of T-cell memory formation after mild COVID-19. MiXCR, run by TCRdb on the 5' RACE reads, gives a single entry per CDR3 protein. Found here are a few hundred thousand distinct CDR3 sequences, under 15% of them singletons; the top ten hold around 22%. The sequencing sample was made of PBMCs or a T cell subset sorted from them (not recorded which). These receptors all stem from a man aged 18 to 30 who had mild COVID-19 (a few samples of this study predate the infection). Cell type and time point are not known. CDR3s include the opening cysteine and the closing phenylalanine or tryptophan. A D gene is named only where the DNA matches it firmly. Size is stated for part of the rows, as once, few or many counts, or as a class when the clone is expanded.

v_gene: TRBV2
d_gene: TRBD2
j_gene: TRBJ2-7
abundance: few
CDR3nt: TGTGCCAGCAGGGGAGTAGCGGGGGTCTCCTACGAGCAGTACTTC
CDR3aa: CASRGVAGVSYEQYF

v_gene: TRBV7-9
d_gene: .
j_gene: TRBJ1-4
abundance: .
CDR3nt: TGTGCCAGCAGCTTAGTGGGAGAAGGTGAAAAACTGTTTTTT
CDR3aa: CASSLVGEGEKLFF

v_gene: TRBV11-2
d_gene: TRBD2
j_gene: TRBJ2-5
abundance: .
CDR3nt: TGTGCCTCCGCAAGCACAACCCTGGCGGGGGTCCAAGAGACCCAGTACTTC
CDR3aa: CASASTTLAGVQETQYF

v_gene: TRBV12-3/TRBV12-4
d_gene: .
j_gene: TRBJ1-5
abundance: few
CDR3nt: TGTGCCAGCGGGGCGGGGGAGGGGGAAAATCAGCCCCAGCATTTT
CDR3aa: CASGAGEGENQPQHF

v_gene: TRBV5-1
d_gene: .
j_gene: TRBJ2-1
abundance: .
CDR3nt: TGCGCCAGCAGCCCGGAGGTGGTTTCCTACAATGAGCAGTTCTTC
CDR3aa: CASSPEVVSYNEQFF

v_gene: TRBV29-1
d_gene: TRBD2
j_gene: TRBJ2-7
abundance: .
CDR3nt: TGCAGCGTGTGGGGACTAGCGGGCCCCCCGGGGGAGCAGTACTTC
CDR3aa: CSVWGLAGPPGEQYF

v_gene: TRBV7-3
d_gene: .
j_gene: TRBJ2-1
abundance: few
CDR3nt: TGTGCCAGCAGTCCTGGCCGGCGTGGCAATGAGCAGTTCTTC
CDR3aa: CASSPGRRGNEQFF

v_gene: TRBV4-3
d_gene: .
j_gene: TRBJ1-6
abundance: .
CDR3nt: TGCGCCAGCACCCGGTCATTAGGCTCCTATAATTCACCCCTCCACTTT
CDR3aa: CASTRSLGSYNSPLHF

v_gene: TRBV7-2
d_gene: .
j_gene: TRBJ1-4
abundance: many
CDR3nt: TGTGCCAGCAGCCGATCGGGTGGATCTAATGAAAAACTGTTTTTT
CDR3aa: CASSRSGGSNEKLFF

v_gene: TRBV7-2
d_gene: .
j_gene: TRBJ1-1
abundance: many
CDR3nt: TGTGCCAGCAGCAAGACAGCGAACACTGAAGCTTTCTTT
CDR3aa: CASSKTANTEAFF

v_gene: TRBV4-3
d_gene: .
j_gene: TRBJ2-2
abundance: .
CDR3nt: TGCGCCAGCAGCCAAGTATTCGGCAGGGCGAACACCGGGGAGCTGTTTTTT
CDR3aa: CASSQVFGRANTGELFF

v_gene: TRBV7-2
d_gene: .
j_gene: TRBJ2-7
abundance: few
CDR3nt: TGTGCCAGCAGCGTAACCCGACAGAGGCAGTACTTC
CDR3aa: CASSVTRQRQYF

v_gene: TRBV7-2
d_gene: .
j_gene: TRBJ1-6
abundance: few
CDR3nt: TGTGCCAGCAGCCCCGGTGGTCCCTATAATTCACCCCTCCACTTT
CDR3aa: CASSPGGPYNSPLHF

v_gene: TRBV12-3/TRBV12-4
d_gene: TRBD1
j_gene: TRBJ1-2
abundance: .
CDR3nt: TGTGCCAGCAGTTTAGCTGGACAGGGGGCGAGCGGCTACACCTTC
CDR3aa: CASSLAGQGASGYTF